This T cell receptor (beta chain) derives from a study of blood T cells in healthy people across ages. The CDR3 has 15 amino acids. Germline V CDR1 and CDR2: ENHRY, SYGVKD. Trimming removed 0 bases at V and 4 bases at J, with 12 bases between. The second PCR ran roughly 7 to 12 cycles with a sample-barcoded 5' primer and J-beta primers. TCRdb reanalysed the 5' RACE reads using MiXCR and keeps one entry per CDR3 protein. The sample lists more than 700,000 distinct CDR3 sequences, about 46% occurring once. The sample was blood. This chain uses TRBV10-3 with TRBJ1-2, with D unresolved. The TCR was taken from a man aged 80 or over in good health. The CDR3 reads CAISESRTASYGYTF. The CDR3 bases are TGTGCCATCAGTGAGTCCCGTACGGCGAGCTATGGCTACACCTTC.